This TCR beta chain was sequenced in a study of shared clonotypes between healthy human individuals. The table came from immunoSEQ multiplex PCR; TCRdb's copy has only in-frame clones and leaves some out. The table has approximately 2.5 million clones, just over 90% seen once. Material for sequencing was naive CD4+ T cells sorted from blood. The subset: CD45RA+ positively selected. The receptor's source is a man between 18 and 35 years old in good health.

CDR3: CASGWDPFSGNTIYF. CDR3 DNA: TGTGCCAGCGGCTGGGACCCATTCTCTGGAAACACCATATATTTT. The J gene is TRBJ1-3, the V gene TRBV2; D is possibly TRBD1 (5 bases). This CDR3 has 15 residues. V was pared by 8 bases and J by 0 bases, with 14 bases between. CDR1 is SNHLY and CDR2 is FYNNEI in the germline V gene.